The 30 T cell receptor beta chains presented below share a single source sample, sequenced in a study of shared clonotypes between healthy human individuals. Assay used: immunoSEQ multiplex PCR; TCRdb lists only in-frame clones, some missing. The sample contains 2 million to 2.5 million clones, approximately 90% of which appear only once. Sample: naive CD4+ T cells from PBMCs. Subset here: CD45RA+ positively selected. These receptor sequences come from a man younger than 30 in good health. Some clones in this sample may be carry-over from other donors' samples.

The CDR3 loop reads CASSLTVLNYGYTF. The CDR3 nucleotides are TGTGCCAGCAGCCTGACAGTATTAAACTATGGCTACACCTTC. The chain has TRBV2 and TRBJ1-2, with D possibly matching TRBD1 (5 bases). V lost 6 bases and J lost 2, with 13 bases in between. Germline loops: CDR1 SNHLY, CDR2 FYNNEI. The CDR3 runs to 14 residues.

The chain has TRBV5-4 and TRBJ2-1; TRBD2 matches 9 bases. Trimming removed 4 bases from V and 10 bases from J; junction bases left unmatched: 18. CDR1 is SGHNT and CDR2 is YYREEE in the germline V gene (reference sequence). The CDR3 is 17 amino acids. In DNA form, the CDR3 reads TGTGCCAGCAGCAACGTATGGGGCGGGAGGGCCACGGAAGAGCAGTTCTTC. Its protein is CASSNVWGGRATEEQFF.

V gene TRBV28 combines with J gene TRBJ1-1; perhaps TRBD1 as D (5 bases). Germline V gives CDR1 MDHEN, CDR2 SYDVKM. The CDR3 extends over 16 amino acids. Trimming stripped 3 bases from V and 0 bases from J, with 14 bases between. The CDR3: CASSFASGTLNTEAFF. CDR3 DNA: TGTGCCAGCAGTTTTGCTTCGGGGACCCTGAACACTGAAGCTTTCTTT. The whole variable domain, remainder taken from reference TRBV28 and TRBJ1-1, is DVKVTQSSRYLVKRTGEKVFLECVQDMDHENMFWYRQDPGLGLRLIYFSYDVKMKEKGDIPEGYSVSREKKERFSLILESASTNQTSMYLCASSFASGTLNTEAFFGQGTRLTVV.

CDR3 loop: CASSLPGSYYNEQFF. The CDR3 nucleotides read TGTGCCAGCAGTCTTCCTGGGAGCTACTACAATGAGCAGTTCTTC. The rearrangement uses TRBV2 and TRBJ2-1, with D perhaps matching TRBD2 (5 bases). This CDR3 comprises 15 residues. CDR1 and CDR2 (germline): SNHLY, FYNNEI. The V end was cut by 5 bases, the J end by 3 bases, with 14 bases between.

The rearrangement joins TRBV29-1 to TRBJ2-1; D may be TRBD1 (6 bases). The germline CDR1 and CDR2 sequences are SQVTM and ANQGSEA. CDR3 length: 16 amino acids. V was shortened by 3 bases and J by 2 bases, with 17 bases between the two germline ends. The CDR3 is CSVDRGGQPTYNEQFF. The CDR3 DNA reads as TGCAGCGTTGACCGAGGTGGACAGCCCACCTACAATGAGCAGTTCTTC.

The chain joins TRBV5-1 to TRBJ2-5; 8 bases fit TRBD2. V dropped 4 bases and J dropped 2; count of bases not matched to a gene: 4. The CDR3 runs to 14 residues. Germline CDR1 reads SGHRS; CDR2 reads YFSETQ. CDR3 in amino acids: CASSILAGQETQYF. CDR3 sequence (DNA): TGCGCCAGCAGCATTCTAGCGGGTCAAGAGACCCAGTACTTC. The variable domain in full, with the rest retrieved from reference TRBV5-1 and TRBJ2-5, is KAGVTQTPRYLIKTRGQQVTLSCSPISGHRSVSWYQQTPGQGLQFLFEYFSETQRNKGNFPGRFSGRQFSNSRSEMNVSTLELGDSALYLCASSILAGQETQYFGPGTRLLVL.

The chain combines TRBV11-2 with TRBJ2-1; the match to TRBD2 covers 9 bases. With V trimmed by 4 bases and J by 3 bases, 10 bases remained unmatched. The germline gives CDR1 SGHAT, CDR2 FQNNGV. The CDR3 runs to 17 residues. CDR3 amino acids: CASSSLMREGLYNEQFF. The CDR3 DNA is TGTGCCAGCAGCTCCTTGATGCGGGAGGGCCTCTACAATGAGCAGTTCTTC. Full variable domain (rest looked up from reference TRBV11-2 and TRBJ2-1): EAGVAQSPRYKIIEKRQSVAFWCNPISGHATLYWYQQILGQGPKLLIQFQNNGVVDDSQLPKDRFSAERLKGVDSTLKIQPAKLEDSAVYLCASSSLMREGLYNEQFFGPGTRLTVL.

On this clone itself: Other DNA sequences in the same sample also yield this CDR3. The V call is TRBV5-1, the J call TRBJ2-5; TRBD2 matches at 8 bases. CDR1 is SGHRS and CDR2 is YFSETQ in the germline V gene. This CDR3 region has 13 residues. V gave up 2 bases and J gave up 3 bases; unmatched junction bases: 0. In nucleotides, the CDR3 is TGCGCCAGCAGCTTACTAGCGGAAGAGACCCAGTACTTC. Its translation is CASSLLAEETQYF.

The rearrangement uses TRBV7-2 and TRBJ2-5; a possible D gene is TRBD2 (7 bases). The length of the CDR3 is 16 residues. Germline values: CDR1 SGHTA, CDR2 FQGNSA. The ends were cut back, 5 bases at V and 5 bases at J, with 21 bases in the middle. The CDR3: CASSPRRGGSGETQYF. CDR3 nucleotides: TGTGCCAGCAGCCCCCGCAGGGGCGGGAGTGGGGAGACCCAGTACTTC.

Worth noting for this clone: This sample also contains other DNA sequences that code for the same CDR3. The V and J genes are TRBV19 and TRBJ1-5; D remains unclear. The germline CDR1 and CDR2 sequences are LNHDA and SQIVND (reference sequence). Trimming removed 5 bases at V and 5 bases at J, with 10 bases between. The length of the CDR3 is 13 residues. CDR3 bases: TGTGCCAGTAGTCGCGACCGTGATCAGCCCCAGCATTTT. Translating it yields CASSRDRDQPQHF.

This clone was recorded a few times. The chain recombines TRBV7-8 with TRBJ1-5, with TRBD1 as a possible D gene (6 bases). This CDR3 has 17 amino acids. Germline lookup yields CDR1 SGHVS and CDR2 FQNEAQ. The V gene lost 5 bases and the J gene lost 0 bases, with 17 bases spanning the gap. The CDR3 reads CASSTLQGRYSNQPQHF. The CDR3 nucleotides read TGTGCCAGCAGCACCTTACAGGGCCGATATAGCAATCAGCCCCAGCATTTT.

The chain carries TRBV29-1 and TRBJ1-5, with TRBD1 as a possible D gene (5 bases). Germline values: CDR1 SQVTM, CDR2 ANQGSEA. Trimming pared 0 bases from V and 11 bases from J, leaving 14 bases between. The CDR3 loop spans 13 amino acids. The CDR3 DNA follows: TGCAGCGTTGAAGATCTTGGCGGGGGGACCCAGCATTTT. This codes for CSVEDLGGGTQHF.

The V call is TRBV29-1, the J call TRBJ1-5; D call uncertain. Trimming took off 5 bases at V and 5 bases at J, with 10 bases between the two ends. The length of the CDR3 is 12 residues. CDR1 is SQVTM and CDR2 is ANQGSEA in the germline V gene. CDR3 DNA: TGCAGCGTTCTGGTCGGCGATCAGCCCCAGCATTTT. Its translation is CSVLVGDQPQHF.

The rearrangement joins TRBV11-1 to TRBJ2-7; D remains unclear. Trimming removed 1 base at V and 0 bases at J, with 1 base between. This CDR3 has 12 residues. The V gene's germline CDR1 is SGHAT and CDR2 FQDESV (reference sequence). In DNA, the CDR3 is TGTGCCAGCAGCTTAGGCTCCTACGAGCAGTACTTC. It translates to CASSLGSYEQYF.

The chain couples TRBV28 to TRBJ2-7; D is undetermined. The CDR3 covers 15 residues. CDR1 MDHEN and CDR2 SYDVKM come from the germline V gene. The V and J ends lost 2 bases and 3 bases respectively, with 14 bases between them. CDR3: CASSLLDGDLYEQYF. In DNA, the CDR3 is TGTGCCAGCAGTTTACTCGACGGAGACCTCTACGAGCAGTACTTC.

The V and J genes are TRBV7-8 and TRBJ1-1; D not certain. V shed 5 bases and J shed 1 base, with 8 bases lying between them. Germline V gene data show CDR1 as SGHVS and CDR2 as FQNEAQ. The CDR3 covers 13 residues. This CDR3 reads CASSPTKNTEAFF. As DNA, the CDR3 is TGTGCCAGCAGCCCTACCAAGAACACTGAAGCTTTCTTT.

CDR3 sequence (DNA): TGCAGTCGGAGGGCGTTGTACGAGCAGTACTTC. Translating gives CSRRALYEQYF. The chain uses TRBV20-1 and TRBJ2-7, with D possibly matching TRBD2 (6 bases). This CDR3 is built from 11 residues. Germline V gene lookup returns CDR1 DFQATT and CDR2 SNEGSKA (reference sequence). Deletions cut 8 bases from V and 4 bases from J, with 12 bases between.

The V gene is TRBV28, the J gene TRBJ1-6; D is possibly TRBD1 (5 bases). This CDR3 is 15 amino acids long. V was trimmed by 2 bases and J by 4 bases, leaving 9 bases between them. The germline V gene has CDR1 MDHEN and CDR2 SYDVKM. The CDR3 here is CASSLDSPYNSPLHF. The CDR3 nucleotides read TGTGCCAGCAGTTTAGACAGTCCTTATAATTCACCCCTCCACTTT.

The chain carries TRBV28 and TRBJ2-7; D may be TRBD1 or TRBD2 (5 bases each). The CDR3 spans 15 residues. Trimming stripped 3 bases from V and 0 bases from J, with 12 bases between. The germline V gene encodes CDR1 MDHEN and CDR2 SYDVKM. This chain's CDR3 is CASSFVGATSYEQYF. The CDR3 DNA follows: TGTGCCAGCAGTTTCGTCGGGGCCACCTCCTACGAGCAGTACTTC.

The J gene is TRBJ2-1, the V gene TRBV10-3, with 7 nucleotides matching TRBD2. From germline, CDR1 is ENHRY and CDR2 SYGVKD. The CDR3 loop spans 15 amino acids. The V and J ends lost 0 bases and 6 bases, in that order; junction bases with no gene match: 5. The CDR3 loop reads CAISESDSGPNEQFF. The CDR3, as DNA: TGTGCCATCAGTGAGTCGGATAGCGGGCCCAATGAGCAGTTCTTC.

V usage is TRBV5-1 and J usage is TRBJ2-1; D is ambiguous. CDR3 size: 14 residues. The germline gives CDR1 SGHRS, CDR2 YFSETQ. Trimming pared 2 bases from V and 7 bases from J, leaving 13 bases between. CDR3 residues: CASSLNSPVNEQFF. In nucleotides, the CDR3 is TGCGCCAGCAGCTTAAACAGTCCGGTTAATGAGCAGTTCTTC.

This clone was seen only a few times. The chain links TRBV4-1 to TRBJ1-5, with 10 bases aligning to TRBD1. The CDR3 contains 16 residues. After removal of 4 bases from V and 6 bases from J, the junction contained 9 bases not matched to a gene. The germline V gene has CDR1 MGHRA and CDR2 YSYEKL. CDR3 in DNA: TGCGCCAGCAGCCCCGGGACAGGGGTTGTGGGTCAGCCCCAGCATTTT. Protein sequence: CASSPGTGVVGQPQHF.

The CDR3 coding sequence is TGTGCCACCCCGGACAGGTCAAACTATGGCTACACCTTC. Translation gives CATPDRSNYGYTF. This rearrangement joins TRBV28 to TRBJ1-2; 7 nucleotides agree with TRBD1. The V gene's germline CDR1 is MDHEN and CDR2 SYDVKM. CDR3 length: 13 residues. V dropped 10 bases and J dropped 2; count of bases not matched to a gene: 7.

The chain joins TRBV10-3 to TRBJ2-7; D is possibly TRBD1 (6 bases). This CDR3 region has 15 residues. The germline CDR1 and CDR2 sequences are ENHRY and SYGVKD. The V gene lost 3 bases and the J gene lost 2 bases, with 14 bases spanning the gap. The CDR3 sequence: CAISEPGTSPYEQYF. The CDR3 DNA follows: TGTGCCATCAGTGAACCTGGGACATCTCCCTACGAGCAGTACTTC.

Here the CDR3 reads CASSPGREVFPYEQYF. The DNA for the CDR3 is TGTGCCAGCAGCCCAGGCCGGGAGGTTTTCCCCTACGAGCAGTACTTC. The V gene is TRBV7-9, the J gene TRBJ2-7; 7 positions match TRBD2. Germline assignment: CDR1 SEHNR and CDR2 FQNEAQ (reference sequence). The CDR3 length is 16 residues. The J segment lost 2 bases and the V segment lost 5 bases, leaving 12 bases of the junction unmatched.

This chain links TRBV6-5 with TRBJ1-5; unclear D gene. The V gene's germline CDR1 is MNHEY and CDR2 SVGAGI. Deletions cut 6 bases from V and 11 bases from J, with 23 bases between. The CDR3 extends over 15 amino acids. CDR3 nucleotides: TGTGCCAGCAGCCCCGATCAGAACGCGGCTCGGACCCAGCATTTT. It yields the protein CASSPDQNAARTQHF.

With regard to this clone: The same CDR3 arises from other DNA sequences in this sample as well. This rearrangement joins TRBV29-1 to TRBJ2-7; 10 nucleotides line up with TRBD1. The CDR3 consists of 12 residues. Germline CDR1 SQVTM, CDR2 ANQGSEA. The J segment lost 7 bases and the V segment lost 4 bases, leaving 4 bases of the junction unmatched. The CDR3 region is CSVGQGAGEQYF. The CDR3 DNA follows: TGCAGCGTTGGACAGGGGGCAGGTGAGCAGTACTTC.

The chain recombines TRBV29-1 with TRBJ2-1; D gene ambiguous. CDR1 is SQVTM, CDR2 ANQGSEA, per germline. The ends were cut back, 8 bases at V and 2 bases at J, with 13 bases in the middle. CDR3 length: 13 amino acids. The CDR3 is CSNRESAYNEQFF. The CDR3 DNA follows: TGCAGCAATCGCGAAAGCGCCTACAATGAGCAGTTCTTC.

The chain carries TRBV5-1 and TRBJ2-7; TRBD2 might be the D (5 bases). Trimming removed 3 bases at V and 5 bases at J, with 18 bases between. The CDR3 consists of 15 residues. Germline loops: CDR1 SGHRS, CDR2 YFSETQ. The CDR3 region is CASSSTFVSGDEQYF. For the CDR3, the DNA is TGCGCCAGCAGCTCCACGTTTGTGTCCGGGGACGAGCAGTACTTC.

V and J are TRBV6-5 and TRBJ2-7; maybe TRBD1 (6 bases). V was clipped by 6 bases and J by 9 bases, with 12 bases between them. CDR3 length: 11 amino acids. Germline V CDR1 and CDR2: MNHEY, SVGAGI. Here the CDR3 reads CASRQGRWQYF. The CDR3 nucleotides are TGTGCCAGCAGACAGGGAAGATGGCAGTACTTC.